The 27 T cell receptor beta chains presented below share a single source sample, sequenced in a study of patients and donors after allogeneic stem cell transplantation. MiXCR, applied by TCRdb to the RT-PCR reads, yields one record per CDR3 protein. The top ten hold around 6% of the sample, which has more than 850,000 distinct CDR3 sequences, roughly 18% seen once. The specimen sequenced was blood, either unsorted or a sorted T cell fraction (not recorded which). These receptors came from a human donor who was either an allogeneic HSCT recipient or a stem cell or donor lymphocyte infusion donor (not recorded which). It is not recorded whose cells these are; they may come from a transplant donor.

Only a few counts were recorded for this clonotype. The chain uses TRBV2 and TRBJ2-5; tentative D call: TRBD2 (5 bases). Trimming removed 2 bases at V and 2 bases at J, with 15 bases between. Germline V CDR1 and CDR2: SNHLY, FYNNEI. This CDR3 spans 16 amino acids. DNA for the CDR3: TGTGCCAGCAGTGAATATGGAGGACTGGGACAAGAGACCCAGTACTTC. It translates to CASSEYGGLGQETQYF.

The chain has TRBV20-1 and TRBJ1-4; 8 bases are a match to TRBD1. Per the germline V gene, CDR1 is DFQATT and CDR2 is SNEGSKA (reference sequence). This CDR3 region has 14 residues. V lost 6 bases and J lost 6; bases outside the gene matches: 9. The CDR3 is CSAYLQGVHEKLFF. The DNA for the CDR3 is TGCAGTGCATACTTACAGGGGGTACATGAAAAACTGTTTTTT.

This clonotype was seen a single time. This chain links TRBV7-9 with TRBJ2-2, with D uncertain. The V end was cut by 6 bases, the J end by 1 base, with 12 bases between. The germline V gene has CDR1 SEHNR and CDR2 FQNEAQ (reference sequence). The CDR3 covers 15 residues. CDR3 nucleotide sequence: TGTGCCAGCAGTACAGAGATGTTGAACACCGGGGAGCTGTTTTTT. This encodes CASSTEMLNTGELFF.

The CDR3 nucleotides read TGTGCCAGCAGTGAACCCGGGGAAAAACTGTTTTTT. Protein product: CASSEPGEKLFF. This chain uses TRBV25-1 with TRBJ1-4; D remains ambiguous. V was clipped by 2 bases and J by 8 bases, with 6 bases between them. Germline V gene data show CDR1 as MGHDK and CDR2 as SYGVNS. The CDR3 has 12 residues.

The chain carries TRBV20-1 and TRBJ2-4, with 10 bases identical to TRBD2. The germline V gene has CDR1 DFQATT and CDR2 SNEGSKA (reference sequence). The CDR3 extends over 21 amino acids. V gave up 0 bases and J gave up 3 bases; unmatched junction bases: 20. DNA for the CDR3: TGCAGTGCTAGAGATCTCACCCTGGGAGCGGGAGGGCCGTCGGTCAAAAACATTCAGTACTTC. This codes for CSARDLTLGAGGPSVKNIQYF.

CDR3 region: CASSHRGTEGYTF. The CDR3 DNA reads TGTGCCAGCAGCCACAGGGGCACGGAAGGCTACACCTTC. This chain connects TRBV7-3 to TRBJ1-2; 7 bases line up with TRBD1. The CDR3 contains 13 residues. CDR1 and CDR2 (germline): SGHTA, FQGTGA. Germline trimming cut 5 bases from V and 8 bases from J; bases unmatched to any gene: 8.

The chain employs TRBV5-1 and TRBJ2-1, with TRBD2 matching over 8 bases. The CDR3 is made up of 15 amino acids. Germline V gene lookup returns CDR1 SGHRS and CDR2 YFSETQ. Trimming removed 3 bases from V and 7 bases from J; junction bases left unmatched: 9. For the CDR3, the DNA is TGCGCCAGCAGCTCCGTCCCGGGACTAGAAAATGAGCAGTTCTTC. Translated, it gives CASSSVPGLENEQFF.

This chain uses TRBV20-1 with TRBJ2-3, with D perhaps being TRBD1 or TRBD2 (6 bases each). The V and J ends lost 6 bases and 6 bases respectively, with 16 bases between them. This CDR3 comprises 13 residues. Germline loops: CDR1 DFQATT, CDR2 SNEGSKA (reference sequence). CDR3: CSAVTGGGDTQYF. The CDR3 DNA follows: TGCAGTGCGGTTACCGGGGGCGGGGATACGCAGTATTTT.

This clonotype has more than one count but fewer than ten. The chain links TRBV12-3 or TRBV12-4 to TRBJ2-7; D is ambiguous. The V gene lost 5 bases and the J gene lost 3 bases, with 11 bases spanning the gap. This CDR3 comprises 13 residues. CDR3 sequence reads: CASSHDTDYEQYF. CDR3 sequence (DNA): TGTGCCAGCAGTCACGACACCGACTACGAGCAGTACTTC.

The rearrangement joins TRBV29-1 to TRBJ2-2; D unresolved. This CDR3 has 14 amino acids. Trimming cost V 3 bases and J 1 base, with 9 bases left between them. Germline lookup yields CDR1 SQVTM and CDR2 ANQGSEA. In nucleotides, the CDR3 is TGCAGCGTTGATTCGGCAGAGAACACCGGGGAGCTGTTTTTT. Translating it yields CSVDSAENTGELFF.

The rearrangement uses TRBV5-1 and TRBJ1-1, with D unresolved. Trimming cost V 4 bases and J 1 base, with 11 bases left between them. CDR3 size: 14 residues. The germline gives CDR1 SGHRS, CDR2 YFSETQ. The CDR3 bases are TGCGCCAGCAGCGCCTCGCAGAGGAACACTGAAGCTTTCTTT. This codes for CASSASQRNTEAFF.

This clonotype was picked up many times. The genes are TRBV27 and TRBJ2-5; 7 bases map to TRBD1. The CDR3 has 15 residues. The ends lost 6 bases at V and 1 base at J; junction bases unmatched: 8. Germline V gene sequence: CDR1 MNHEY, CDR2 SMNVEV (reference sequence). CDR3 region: CASSPGTEIQETQYF. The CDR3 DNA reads TGTGCCAGCAGCCCCGGGACAGAAATCCAAGAGACCCAGTACTTC.

CDR3 residues: CASSQDGNRANEQFF. The CDR3 nucleotides are TGCGCCAGCAGCCAAGATGGGAACAGGGCCAATGAGCAGTTCTTC. The chain employs TRBV4-1 and TRBJ2-1; D might be TRBD1 (6 bases). V was trimmed by 0 bases and J by 6 bases, leaving 12 bases between them. There are 15 residues in the CDR3. Germline values: CDR1 MGHRA, CDR2 YSYEKL.

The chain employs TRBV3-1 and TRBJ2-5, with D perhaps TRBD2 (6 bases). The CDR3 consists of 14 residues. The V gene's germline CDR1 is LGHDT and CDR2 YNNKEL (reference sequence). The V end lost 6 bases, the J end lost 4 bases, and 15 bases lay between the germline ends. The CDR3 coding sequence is TGTGCCAGCAGGCAAAGACTAGAGGGAGAGACCCAGTACTTC. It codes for CASRQRLEGETQYF.

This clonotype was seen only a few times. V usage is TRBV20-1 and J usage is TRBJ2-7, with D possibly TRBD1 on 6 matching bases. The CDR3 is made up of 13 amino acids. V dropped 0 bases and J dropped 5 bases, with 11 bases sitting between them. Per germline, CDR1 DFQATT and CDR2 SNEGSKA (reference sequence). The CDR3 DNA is TGCAGTGCTAGAGAGGCCAGGGGCCACGAGCAGTACTTC. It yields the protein CSAREARGHEQYF.

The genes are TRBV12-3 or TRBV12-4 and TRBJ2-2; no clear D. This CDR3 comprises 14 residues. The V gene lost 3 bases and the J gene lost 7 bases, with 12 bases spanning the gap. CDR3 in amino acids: CASSFGASSGELFF. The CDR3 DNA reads TGTGCCAGCAGTTTCGGAGCCAGCAGCGGGGAGCTGTTTTTT.

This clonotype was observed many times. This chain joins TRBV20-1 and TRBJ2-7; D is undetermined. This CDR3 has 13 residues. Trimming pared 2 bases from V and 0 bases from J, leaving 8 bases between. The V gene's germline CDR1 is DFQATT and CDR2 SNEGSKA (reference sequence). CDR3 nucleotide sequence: TGCAGTGCTAGACCTGACTTCTCCTACGAGCAGTACTTC. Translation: CSARPDFSYEQYF.

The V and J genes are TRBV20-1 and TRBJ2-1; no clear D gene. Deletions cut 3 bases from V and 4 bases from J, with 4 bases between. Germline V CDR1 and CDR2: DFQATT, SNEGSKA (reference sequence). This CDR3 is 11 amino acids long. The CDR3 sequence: CSASLYNEQFF. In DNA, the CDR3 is TGCAGTGCTAGCCTGTACAATGAGCAGTTCTTC.

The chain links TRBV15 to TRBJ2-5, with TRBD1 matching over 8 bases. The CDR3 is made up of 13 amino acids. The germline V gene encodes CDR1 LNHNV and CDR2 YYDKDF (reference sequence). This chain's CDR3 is CATQGALQETQYF. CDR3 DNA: TGTGCGACCCAGGGGGCCCTACAAGAGACCCAGTACTTC.

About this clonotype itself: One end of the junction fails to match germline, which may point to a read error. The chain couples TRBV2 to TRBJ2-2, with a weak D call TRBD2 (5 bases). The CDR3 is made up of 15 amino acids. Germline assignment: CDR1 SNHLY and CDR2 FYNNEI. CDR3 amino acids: CASSELASHTGVLFF. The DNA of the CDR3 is TGTGCCAGCAGTGAACTAGCCAGCCACACCGGGGTGCTGTTTTTT.

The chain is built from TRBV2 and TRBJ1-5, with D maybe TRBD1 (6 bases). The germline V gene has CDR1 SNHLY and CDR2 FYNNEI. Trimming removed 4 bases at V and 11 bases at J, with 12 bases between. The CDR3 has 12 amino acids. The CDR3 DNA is TGTGCCAGCAGTGTACAGGGTTCGGCCCAGCATTTT. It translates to CASSVQGSAQHF.

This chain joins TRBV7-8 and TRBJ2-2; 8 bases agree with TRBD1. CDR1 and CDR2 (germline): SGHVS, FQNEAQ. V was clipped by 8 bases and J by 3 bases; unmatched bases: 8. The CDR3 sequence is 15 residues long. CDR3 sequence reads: CASEKDRADTGELFF. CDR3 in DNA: TGTGCCAGCGAAAAGGACAGGGCGGACACCGGGGAGCTGTTTTTT.

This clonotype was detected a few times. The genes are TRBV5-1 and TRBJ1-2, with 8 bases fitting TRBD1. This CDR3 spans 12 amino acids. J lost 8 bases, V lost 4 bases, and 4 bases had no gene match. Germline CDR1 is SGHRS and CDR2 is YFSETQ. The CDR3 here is CASSKDRGGYTF. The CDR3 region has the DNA TGCGCCAGCAGCAAAGACAGGGGCGGCTACACCTTC. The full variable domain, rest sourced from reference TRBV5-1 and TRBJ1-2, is KAGVTQTPRYLIKTRGQQVTLSCSPISGHRSVSWYQQTPGQGLQFLFEYFSETQRNKGNFPGRFSGRQFSNSRSEMNVSTLELGDSALYLCASSKDRGGYTFGSGTRLTVV.

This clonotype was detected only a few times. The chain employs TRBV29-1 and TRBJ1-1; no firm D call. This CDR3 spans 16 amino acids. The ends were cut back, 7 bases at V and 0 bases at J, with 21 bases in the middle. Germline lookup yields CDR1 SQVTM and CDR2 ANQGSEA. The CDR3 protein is CSAKTGSRPMNTEAFF. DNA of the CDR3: TGCAGCGCCAAGACGGGCTCACGTCCCATGAACACTGAAGCTTTCTTT.

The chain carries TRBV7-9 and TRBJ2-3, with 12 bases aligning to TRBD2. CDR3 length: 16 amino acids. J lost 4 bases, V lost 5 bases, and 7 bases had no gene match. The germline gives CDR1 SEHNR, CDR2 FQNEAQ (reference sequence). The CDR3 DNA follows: TGTGCCAGCAGCCCTCCGACTAGCGGGAGTGCAGATACGCAGTATTTT. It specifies CASSPPTSGSADTQYF.

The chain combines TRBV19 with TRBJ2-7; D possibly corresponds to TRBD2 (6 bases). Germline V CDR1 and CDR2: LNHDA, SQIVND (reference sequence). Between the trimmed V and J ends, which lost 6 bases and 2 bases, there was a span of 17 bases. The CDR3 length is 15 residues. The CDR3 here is CASRFRGSGAYEQYF. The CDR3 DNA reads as TGTGCCAGTAGATTCCGGGGCTCGGGGGCCTACGAGCAGTACTTC.

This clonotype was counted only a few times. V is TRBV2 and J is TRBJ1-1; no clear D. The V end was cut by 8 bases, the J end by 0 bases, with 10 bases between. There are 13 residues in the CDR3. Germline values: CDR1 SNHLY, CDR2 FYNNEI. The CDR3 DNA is TGTGCCAGCTGCGGCGGTATGAACACTGAAGCTTTCTTT. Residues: CASCGGMNTEAFF.